The clone carrying this TCR beta chain has at least ten counts. The TCR beta library used iRepertoire HTBI primers with Arm-PCR amplification of CDR3. TCRdb processed the multiplex PCR reads anew with MiXCR; each CDR3 protein has one entry. The table lists 350,000 to 550,000 distinct CDR3 sequences, around 15% of them singletons, with about a quarter in the top ten. The germline V and J ends were trimmed by 2 bases and 5 bases, with 13 bases remaining between them. This CDR3 comprises 14 residues. Germline assignment: CDR1 SGHTA and CDR2 FQGNSA. As for time point: newly diagnosed GD, antithyroid drugs for less than 3 months. The authors made the TCR library using RNA they extracted from PBMCs. The record originates from a study of regulatory T cells in long-lasting Graves disease. These records were also assigned to another study, of T cells in Graves' hyperthyroidism and ophthalmopathy.

V and J are TRBV7-2 and TRBJ2-7, with D possibly TRBD2 on 6 matching bases. This specimen consisted of peripheral blood mononuclear cells (PBMCs), obtained at new diagnosis, from a patient treated with antithyroid drugs. The TCR sequence derives from a woman aged 18-29 years with Graves disease. The CDR3: CASSLMTSSHEQYF. The CDR3 region has the DNA TGTGCCAGCAGCTTAATGACTAGTTCTCACGAGCAGTACTTC. Drawing the rest from reference TRBV7-2 and TRBJ2-7, the complete variable domain is GAGVSQSPSNKVTEKGKDVELRCDPISGHTALYWYRQSLGQGLEFLIYFQGNSAPDKSGLPSDRFSAERTGGSVSTLTIQRTQQEDSAVYLCASSLMTSSHEQYFGPGTRLTVT.